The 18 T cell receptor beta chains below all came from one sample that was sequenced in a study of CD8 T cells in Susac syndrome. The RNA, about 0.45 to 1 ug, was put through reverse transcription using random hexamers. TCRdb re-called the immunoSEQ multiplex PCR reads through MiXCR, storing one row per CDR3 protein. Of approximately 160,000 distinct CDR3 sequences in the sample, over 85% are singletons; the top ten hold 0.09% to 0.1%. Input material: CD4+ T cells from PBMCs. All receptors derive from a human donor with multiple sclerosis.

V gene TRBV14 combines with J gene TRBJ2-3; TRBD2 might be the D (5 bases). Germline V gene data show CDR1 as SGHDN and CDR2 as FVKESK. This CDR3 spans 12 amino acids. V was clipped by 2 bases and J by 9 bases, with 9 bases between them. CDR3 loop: CASSQTTGTQYF. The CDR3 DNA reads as TGTGCCAGCAGCCAAACGACGGGGACGCAGTATTTT.

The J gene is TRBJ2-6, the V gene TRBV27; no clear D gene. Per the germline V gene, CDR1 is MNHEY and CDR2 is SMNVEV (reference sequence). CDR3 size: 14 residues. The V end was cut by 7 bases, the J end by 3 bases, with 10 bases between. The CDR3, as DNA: TGTGCCAGCACCCCATCTTATGGGGCCAACGTCCTGACTTTC. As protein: CASTPSYGANVLTF.

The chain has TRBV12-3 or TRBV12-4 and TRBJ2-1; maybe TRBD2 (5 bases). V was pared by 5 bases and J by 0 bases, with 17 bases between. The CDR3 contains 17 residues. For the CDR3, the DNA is TGTGCCAGCAGTAAAGAGACGAGCGGCTTCTCCTACAATGAGCAGTTCTTC. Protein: CASSKETSGFSYNEQFF.

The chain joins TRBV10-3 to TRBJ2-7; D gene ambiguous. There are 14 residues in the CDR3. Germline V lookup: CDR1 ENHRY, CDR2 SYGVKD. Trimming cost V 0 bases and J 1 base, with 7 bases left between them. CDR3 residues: CAISESSPSYEQYF. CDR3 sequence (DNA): TGTGCCATCAGTGAGTCATCTCCTTCCTACGAGCAGTACTTC.

CDR3 amino acids: CASSTTGNNEKLFF. The CDR3 nucleotides read TGTGCCAGCAGTACAACAGGGAATAATGAAAAACTGTTTTTT. J is TRBJ1-4 and V is TRBV6-1, with D possibly matching TRBD1 (6 bases). The CDR3 totals 14 residues. V was clipped by 5 bases and J by 4 bases, with 11 bases between them. Germline CDR1 is MNHNS and CDR2 is SASEGT.

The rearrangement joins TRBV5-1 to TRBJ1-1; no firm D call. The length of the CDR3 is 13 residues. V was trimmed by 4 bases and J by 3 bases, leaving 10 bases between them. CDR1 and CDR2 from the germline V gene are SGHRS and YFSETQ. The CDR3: CASSPGGDTEAFF. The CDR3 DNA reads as TGCGCCAGCAGCCCGGGCGGGGACACTGAAGCTTTCTTT.

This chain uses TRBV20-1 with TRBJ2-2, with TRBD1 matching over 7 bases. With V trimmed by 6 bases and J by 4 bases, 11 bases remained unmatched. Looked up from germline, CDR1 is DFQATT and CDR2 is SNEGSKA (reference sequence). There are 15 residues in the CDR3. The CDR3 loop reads CSARDRVNFTGELFF. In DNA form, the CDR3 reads TGCAGTGCCCGGGACAGAGTAAACTTCACCGGGGAGCTGTTTTTT.

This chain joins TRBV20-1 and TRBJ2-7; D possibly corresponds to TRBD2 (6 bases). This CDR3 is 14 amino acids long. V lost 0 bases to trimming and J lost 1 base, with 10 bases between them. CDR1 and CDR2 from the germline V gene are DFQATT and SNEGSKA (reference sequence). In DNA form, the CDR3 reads TGCAGTGCTAGAGATCCCGGGGGTTCCTACGAGCAGTACTTC. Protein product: CSARDPGGSYEQYF.

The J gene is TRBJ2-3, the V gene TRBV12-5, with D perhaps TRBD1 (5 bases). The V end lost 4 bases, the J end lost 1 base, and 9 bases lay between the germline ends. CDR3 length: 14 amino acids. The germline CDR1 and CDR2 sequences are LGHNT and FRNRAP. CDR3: CASGSQTGTDTQYF. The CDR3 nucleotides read TGTGCTAGTGGTTCCCAGACAGGCACAGATACGCAGTATTTT.

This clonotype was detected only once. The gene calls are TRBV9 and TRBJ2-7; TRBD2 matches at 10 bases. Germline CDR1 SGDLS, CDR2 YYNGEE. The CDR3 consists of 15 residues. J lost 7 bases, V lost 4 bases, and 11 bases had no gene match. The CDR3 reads CASSTRTSGLREQYF. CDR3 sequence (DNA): TGTGCCAGCAGCACCCGGACTAGCGGTCTTCGGGAGCAGTACTTC.

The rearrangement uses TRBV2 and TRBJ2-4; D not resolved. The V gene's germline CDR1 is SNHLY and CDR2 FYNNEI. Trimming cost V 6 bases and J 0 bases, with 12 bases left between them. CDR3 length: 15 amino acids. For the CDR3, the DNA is TGTGCCAGCAGCGGCACGTCTCTAGCCAAAAACATTCAGTACTTC. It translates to CASSGTSLAKNIQYF.

CDR3 region: CASSFPLLAGSNEQFF. In nucleotides, the CDR3 is TGTGCCAGCAGTTTTCCCCTCCTGGCGGGGAGTAATGAGCAGTTCTTC. The chain employs TRBV12-3 or TRBV12-4 and TRBJ2-1, with D possibly TRBD2 on 6 matching bases. V was pared by 3 bases and J by 7 bases, with 19 bases between. The CDR3 extends over 16 amino acids.

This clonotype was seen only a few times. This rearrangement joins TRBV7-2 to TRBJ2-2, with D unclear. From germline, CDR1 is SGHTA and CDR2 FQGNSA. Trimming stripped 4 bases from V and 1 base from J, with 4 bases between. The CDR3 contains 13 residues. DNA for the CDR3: TGTGCCAGCAGCTCAGGGAACACCGGGGAGCTGTTTTTT. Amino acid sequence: CASSSGNTGELFF.

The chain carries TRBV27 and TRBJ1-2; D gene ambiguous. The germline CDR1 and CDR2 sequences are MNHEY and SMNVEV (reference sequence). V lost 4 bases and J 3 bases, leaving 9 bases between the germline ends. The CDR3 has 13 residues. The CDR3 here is CASSSAGYYGYTF. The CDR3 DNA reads TGTGCCAGCAGTTCGGCCGGCTACTATGGCTACACCTTC.

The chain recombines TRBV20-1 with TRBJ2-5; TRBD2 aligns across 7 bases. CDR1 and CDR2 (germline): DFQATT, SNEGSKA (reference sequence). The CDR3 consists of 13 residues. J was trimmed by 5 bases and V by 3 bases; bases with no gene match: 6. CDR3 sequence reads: CSASGRLVETQYF. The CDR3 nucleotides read TGCAGTGCTAGCGGGAGGTTGGTTGAGACCCAGTACTTC.

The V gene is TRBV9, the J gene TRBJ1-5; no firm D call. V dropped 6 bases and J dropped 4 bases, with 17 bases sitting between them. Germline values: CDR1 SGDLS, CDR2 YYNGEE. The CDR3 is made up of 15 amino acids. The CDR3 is CASTAGMGNNQPQHF. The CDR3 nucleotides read TGTGCCAGCACCGCGGGTATGGGGAATAATCAGCCCCAGCATTTT.

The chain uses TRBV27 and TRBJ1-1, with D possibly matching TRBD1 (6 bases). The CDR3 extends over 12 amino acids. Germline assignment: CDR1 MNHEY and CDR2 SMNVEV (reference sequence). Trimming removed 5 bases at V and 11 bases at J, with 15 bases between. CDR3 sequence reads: CASSHPGAGAFF. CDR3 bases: TGTGCCAGCAGTCACCCGGGGGCCGGCGCTTTCTTT.

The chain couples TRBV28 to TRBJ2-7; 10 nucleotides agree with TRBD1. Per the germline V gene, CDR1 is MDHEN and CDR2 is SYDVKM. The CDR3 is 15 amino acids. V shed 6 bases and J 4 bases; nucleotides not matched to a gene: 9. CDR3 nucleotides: TGTGCCAGCAGCACCCACGGGACAGGGGATTACGAGCAGTACTTC. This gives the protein CASSTHGTGDYEQYF.